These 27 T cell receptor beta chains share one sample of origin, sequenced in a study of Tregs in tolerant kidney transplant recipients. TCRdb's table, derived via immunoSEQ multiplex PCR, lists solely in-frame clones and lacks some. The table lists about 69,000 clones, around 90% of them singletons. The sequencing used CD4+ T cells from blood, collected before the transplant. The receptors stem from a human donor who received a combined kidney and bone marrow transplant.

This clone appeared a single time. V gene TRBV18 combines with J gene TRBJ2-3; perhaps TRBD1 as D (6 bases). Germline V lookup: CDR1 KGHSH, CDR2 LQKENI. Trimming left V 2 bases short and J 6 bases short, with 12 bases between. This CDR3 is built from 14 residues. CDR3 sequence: CASSPRAGADTQYF. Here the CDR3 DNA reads TGTGCCAGCTCACCAAGGGCAGGGGCCGATACGCAGTATTTT.

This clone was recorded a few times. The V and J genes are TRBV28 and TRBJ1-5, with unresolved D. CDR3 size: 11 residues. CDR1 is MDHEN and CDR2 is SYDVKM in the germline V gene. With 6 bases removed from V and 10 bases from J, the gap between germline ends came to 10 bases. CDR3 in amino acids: CASSRENPQHF. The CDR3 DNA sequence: TGTGCCAGCAGCCGGGAGAATCCCCAGCATTTT.

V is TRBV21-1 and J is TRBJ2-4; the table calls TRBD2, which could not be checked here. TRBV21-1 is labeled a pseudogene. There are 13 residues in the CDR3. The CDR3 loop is CAPPGLRGNIQYF. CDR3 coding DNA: TGTGCCCCCCCCGGCCTCAGAGGGAACATTCAGTACTTC.

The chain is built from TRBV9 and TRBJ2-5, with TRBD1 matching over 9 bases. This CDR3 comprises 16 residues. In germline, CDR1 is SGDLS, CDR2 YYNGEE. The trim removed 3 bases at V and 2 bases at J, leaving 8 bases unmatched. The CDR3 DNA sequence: TGTGCCAGCAGCGAGGGGAGAGGGACAGGGCAAGAGACCCAGTACTTC. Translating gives CASSEGRGTGQETQYF.

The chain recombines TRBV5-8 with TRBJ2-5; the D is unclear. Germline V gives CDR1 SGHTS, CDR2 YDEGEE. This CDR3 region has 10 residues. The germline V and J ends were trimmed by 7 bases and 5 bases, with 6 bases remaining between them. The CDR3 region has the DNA TGTGCCAGCGGCATTGAGACCCAGTACTTC. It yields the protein CASGIETQYF.

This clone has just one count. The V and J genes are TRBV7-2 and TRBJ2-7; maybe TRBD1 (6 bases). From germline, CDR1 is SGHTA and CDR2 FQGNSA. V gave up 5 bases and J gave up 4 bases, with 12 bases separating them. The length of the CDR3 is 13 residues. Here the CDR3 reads CASSRTEIYEQYF. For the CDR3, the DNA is TGTGCCAGCAGCAGGACAGAGATATACGAGCAGTACTTC.

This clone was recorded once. CDR3 protein: CASSSRGESLDEQFF. The CDR3 DNA follows: TGTGCCAGCAGTTCTCGGGGGGAGAGTCTGGATGAGCAGTTCTTC. The chain uses TRBV28 and TRBJ2-1; 7 bases fit TRBD2. Germline loops: CDR1 MDHEN, CDR2 SYDVKM. The V gene end was trimmed by 4 bases and the J gene end by 8 bases; junction bases not matched to a gene: 11. This CDR3 is 15 amino acids long. Full variable domain (outside the CDR3, taken from reference TRBV28 and TRBJ2-1): DVKVTQSSRYLVKRTGEKVFLECVQDMDHENMFWYRQDPGLGLRLIYFSYDVKMKEKGDIPEGYSVSREKKERFSLILESASTNQTSMYLCASSSRGESLDEQFFGPGTRLTVL.

The CDR3 DNA is TGCAGCGGAAGACGGGTAACCCCGACCAGCAATGAGCAGTTCTTC. It specifies CSGRRVTPTSNEQFF. This chain uses TRBV29-1 with TRBJ2-1; no reliable D call. This CDR3 spans 15 amino acids. CDR1 and CDR2 (germline): SQVTM, ANQGSEA. Trimming pared 7 bases from V and 6 bases from J, leaving 22 bases between.

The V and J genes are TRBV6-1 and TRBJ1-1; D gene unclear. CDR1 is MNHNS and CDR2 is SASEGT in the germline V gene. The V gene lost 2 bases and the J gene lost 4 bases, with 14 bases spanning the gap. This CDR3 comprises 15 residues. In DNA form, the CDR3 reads TGTGCCAGCAGTGAAATATATTCTGGCAGCACTGAAGCTTTCTTT. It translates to CASSEIYSGSTEAFF.

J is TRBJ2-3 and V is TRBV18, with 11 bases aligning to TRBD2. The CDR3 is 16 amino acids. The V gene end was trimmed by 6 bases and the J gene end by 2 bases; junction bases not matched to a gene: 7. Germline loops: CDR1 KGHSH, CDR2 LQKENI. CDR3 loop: CASSSTSGRDTDTQYF. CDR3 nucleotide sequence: TGTGCCAGCTCGTCCACTAGCGGGAGAGACACAGATACGCAGTATTTT.

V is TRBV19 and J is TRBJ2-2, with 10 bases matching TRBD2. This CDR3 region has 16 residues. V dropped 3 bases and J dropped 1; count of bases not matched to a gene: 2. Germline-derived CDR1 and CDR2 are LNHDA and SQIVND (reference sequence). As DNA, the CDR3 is TGTGCCAGTAGTATGATAGCGGGAGGGAACACCGGGGAGCTGTTTTTT. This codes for CASSMIAGGNTGELFF.

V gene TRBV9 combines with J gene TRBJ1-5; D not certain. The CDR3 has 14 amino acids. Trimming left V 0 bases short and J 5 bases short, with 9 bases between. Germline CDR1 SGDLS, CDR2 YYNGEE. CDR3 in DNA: TGTGCCAGCAGCGTAGGGTACGGGGATCAGCCCCAGCATTTT. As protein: CASSVGYGDQPQHF.

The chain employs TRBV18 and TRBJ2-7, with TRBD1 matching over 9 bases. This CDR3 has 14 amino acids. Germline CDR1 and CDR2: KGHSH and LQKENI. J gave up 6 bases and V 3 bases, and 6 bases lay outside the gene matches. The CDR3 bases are TGTGCCAGCTCACCCAACAGGGGGCTGGGCGAGCAGTACTTC. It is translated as CASSPNRGLGEQYF.

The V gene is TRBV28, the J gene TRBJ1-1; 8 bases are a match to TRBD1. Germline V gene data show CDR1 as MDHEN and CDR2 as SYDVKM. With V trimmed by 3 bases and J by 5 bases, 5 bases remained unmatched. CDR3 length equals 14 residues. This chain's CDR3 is CASSFRTGRTEAFF. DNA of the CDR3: TGTGCCAGCAGTTTTAGGACAGGGAGGACTGAAGCTTTCTTT.

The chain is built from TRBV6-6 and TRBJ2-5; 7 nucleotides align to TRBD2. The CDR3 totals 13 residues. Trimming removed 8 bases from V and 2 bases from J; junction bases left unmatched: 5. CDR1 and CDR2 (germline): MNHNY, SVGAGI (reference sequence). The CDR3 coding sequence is TGTGCCAGCCTGGCTAGCGGACAAGAGACCCAGTACTTC. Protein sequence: CASLASGQETQYF.

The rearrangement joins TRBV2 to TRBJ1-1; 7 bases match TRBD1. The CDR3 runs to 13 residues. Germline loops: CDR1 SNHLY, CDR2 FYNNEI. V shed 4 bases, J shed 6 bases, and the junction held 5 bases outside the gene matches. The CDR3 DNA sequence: TGTGCCAGCAGTGGAGACAGGGTGGCTGAAGCTTTCTTT. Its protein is CASSGDRVAEAFF.

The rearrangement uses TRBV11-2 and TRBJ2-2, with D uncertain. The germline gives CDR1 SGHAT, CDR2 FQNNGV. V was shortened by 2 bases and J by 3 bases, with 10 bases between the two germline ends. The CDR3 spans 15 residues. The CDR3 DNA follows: TGTGCCAGCAGCTTATGGAGTACGGACACCGGGGAGCTGTTTTTT. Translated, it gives CASSLWSTDTGELFF.

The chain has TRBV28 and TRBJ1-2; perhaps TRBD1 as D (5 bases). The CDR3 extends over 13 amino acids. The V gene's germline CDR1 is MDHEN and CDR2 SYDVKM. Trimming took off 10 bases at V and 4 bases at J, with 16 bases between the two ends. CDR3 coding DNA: TGTGCCACCAAACGGGGGTTGGGCTATGGCTACACCTTC. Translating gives CATKRGLGYGYTF.

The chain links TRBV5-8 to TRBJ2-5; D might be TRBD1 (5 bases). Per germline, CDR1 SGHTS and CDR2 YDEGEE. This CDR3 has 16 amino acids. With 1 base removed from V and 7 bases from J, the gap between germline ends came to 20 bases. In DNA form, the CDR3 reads TGTGCCAGCAGCTTGCTGTCCTGGGGCCCCCGAGGGACCCAGTACTTC. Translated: CASSLLSWGPRGTQYF.

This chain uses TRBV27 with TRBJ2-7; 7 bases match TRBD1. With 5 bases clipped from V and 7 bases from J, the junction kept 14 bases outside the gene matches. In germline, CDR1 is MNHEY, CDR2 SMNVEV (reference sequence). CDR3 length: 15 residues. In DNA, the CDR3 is TGTGCCAGCAGTCCTCCGGCCTCAGGGGGTCGGGAGCAGTACTTC. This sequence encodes CASSPPASGGREQYF.

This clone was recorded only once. The CDR3 DNA is TGCAGCGTTGGGACAGGGTCCGGGGAGCTGTTTTTT. Its translation: CSVGTGSGELFF. The V and J genes are TRBV29-1 and TRBJ2-2; 8 positions agree with TRBD1. The germline gives CDR1 SQVTM, CDR2 ANQGSEA. V trimming: 4 bases; J trimming: 6 bases; junction bases outside the gene matches: 1. The CDR3 sequence is 12 residues long.

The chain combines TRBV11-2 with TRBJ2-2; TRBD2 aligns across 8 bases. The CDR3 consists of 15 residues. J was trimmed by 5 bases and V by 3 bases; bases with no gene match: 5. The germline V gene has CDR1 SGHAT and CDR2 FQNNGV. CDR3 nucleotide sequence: TGTGCCAGCAGCTTTGGACTAGCAGGGACCGGGGAGCTGTTTTTT. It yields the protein CASSFGLAGTGELFF. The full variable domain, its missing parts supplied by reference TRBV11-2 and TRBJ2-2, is EAGVAQSPRYKIIEKRQSVAFWCNPISGHATLYWYQQILGQGPKLLIQFQNNGVVDDSQLPKDRFSAERLKGVDSTLKIQPAKLEDSAVYLCASSFGLAGTGELFFGEGSRLTVL.

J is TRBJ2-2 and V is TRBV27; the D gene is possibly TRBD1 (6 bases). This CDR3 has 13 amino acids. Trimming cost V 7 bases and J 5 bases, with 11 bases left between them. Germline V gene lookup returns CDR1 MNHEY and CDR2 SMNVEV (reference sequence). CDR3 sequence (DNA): TGTGCCAGCAAAACAGGGTTGACCGGGGAGCTGTTTTTT. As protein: CASKTGLTGELFF.

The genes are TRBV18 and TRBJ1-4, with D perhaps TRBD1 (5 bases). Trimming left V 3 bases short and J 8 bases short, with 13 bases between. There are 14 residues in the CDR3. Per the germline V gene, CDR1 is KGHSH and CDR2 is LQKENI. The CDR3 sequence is CASSPRQGGEKLFF. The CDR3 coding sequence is TGTGCCAGCTCACCGCGGCAGGGAGGGGAAAAACTGTTTTTT.

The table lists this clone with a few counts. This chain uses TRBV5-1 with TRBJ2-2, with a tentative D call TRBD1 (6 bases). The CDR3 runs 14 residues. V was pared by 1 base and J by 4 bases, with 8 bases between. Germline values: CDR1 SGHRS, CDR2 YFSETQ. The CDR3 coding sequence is TGCGCCAGCAGCTTGCAAGGGGGCACCGGGGAGCTGTTTTTT. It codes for CASSLQGGTGELFF. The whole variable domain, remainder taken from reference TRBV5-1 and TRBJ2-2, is KAGVTQTPRYLIKTRGQQVTLSCSPISGHRSVSWYQQTPGQGLQFLFEYFSETQRNKGNFPGRFSGRQFSNSRSEMNVSTLELGDSALYLCASSLQGGTGELFFGEGSRLTVL.

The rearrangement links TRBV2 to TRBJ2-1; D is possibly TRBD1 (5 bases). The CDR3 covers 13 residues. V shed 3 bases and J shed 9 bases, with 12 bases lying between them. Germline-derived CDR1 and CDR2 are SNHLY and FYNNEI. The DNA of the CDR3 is TGTGCCAGCAGTGAGAGAGCTAGGGGTGAGCAGTTCTTC. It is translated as CASSERARGEQFF.

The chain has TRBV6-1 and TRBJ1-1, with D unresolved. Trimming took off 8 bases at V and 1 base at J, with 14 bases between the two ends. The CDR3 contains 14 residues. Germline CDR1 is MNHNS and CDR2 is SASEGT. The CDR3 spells CASVSFARNTEAFF. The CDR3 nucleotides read TGTGCCAGCGTATCCTTCGCCAGGAACACTGAAGCTTTCTTT.